This T cell receptor (beta chain) was identified in a study of T cell responses to AZD1222 COVID-19 vaccine. With regard to this clone: Its target is not known.

General study results and limits: Possibly, clonal diversity was underestimated; donors were largely white British and included more females. Unmutated variant regions are reportedly targeted by nearly half of spike-specific TCRs.

Libraries were prepared by immunoSEQ multiplex PCR; TCRdb keeps only in-frame clonotypes and omits some of them. The data hold about 86,000 clones, with roughly 88% observed a single time. Germline V gene sequence: CDR1 SGDLS, CDR2 YYNGEE. The CDR3 runs 15 residues. Trimming left V 0 bases short and J 0 bases short, with 4 bases between. J is TRBJ2-6 and V is TRBV9; D not certain. Sequencing used peripheral blood, obtained 28 days after the second AZD1222 dose. The clonotype was recovered from an adult who received the AZD1222 COVID-19 vaccine. CDR3 residues: CASSVGVSGANVLTF. The CDR3 nucleotides are TGTGCCAGCAGCGTAGGGGTCTCTGGGGCCAACGTCCTGACTTTC.